The T cell receptor beta chain under discussion was sequenced for a study of control samples from healthy donors and cancer patients. V was clipped by 5 bases and J by 8 bases, with 24 bases between them. This CDR3 has 16 amino acids. Germline V lookup: CDR1 MDHEN, CDR2 SYDVKM. Only in-frame clones appear in the TCRdb table, and some are missing; sequencing was by immunoSEQ multiplex PCR. The data show 40,000 to 55,000 clones, around 75% seen once. The sequenced material came from formalin-fixed, paraffin-embedded tissue. The gene calls are TRBV28 and TRBJ1-2, with D possibly TRBD1 on 5 matching bases. This receptor was taken from a male donor with melanoma. CDR3 in DNA: TGTGCCAGCAGTGGGATGGGGTCGGACAAACCCGGAGGCTACACCTTC. Amino acid sequence: CASSGMGSDKPGGYTF.